This T cell receptor (beta chain) originates from a study of blood T cell repertoires in COVID-19. In the study overall: Samples representing acute and convalescent COVID-19 were sourced from the United States, Italy and Spain. From T cells, B-cell-depleted T cells, or PBMCs came the material, which was cDNA or gDNA.

Under the authors' procedure: It was from reference gene primer amplification that nucleated cell counts were estimated. The assay was immunoSEQ multiplex PCR, and TCRdb's table has in-frame clones only and misses some. V, J and clone size were drawn from that table, and D and trimming were deduced from the DNA. The sample yields tens of thousands of clones, roughly 65% seen once. The ends were cut back, 8 bases at V and 5 bases at J, with 15 bases in the middle. Germline V lookup: CDR1 SNHLY, CDR2 FYNNEI. This CDR3 is built from 14 residues. Sample: peripheral blood. The receptor was derived from a human donor in a cohort sampled during active COVID-19. This chain links TRBV2 with TRBJ2-2, with D possibly TRBD1 on 5 matching bases. CDR3 DNA sequence: TGTGCCAGCGCCAGCCGTACAGGTACCGGGGAGCTGTTTTTT. Translating gives CASASRTGTGELFF.